The 6 T cell receptor beta chains given below trace back to one sample, sequenced in a study of blood T cell repertoires in COVID-19. Repertoires were generated with immunoSEQ multiplex PCR, while TCRdb's copy carries only in-frame clones and drops some. The sample lists a few hundred thousand clones; more than 80% were seen once. Specimen: PBMCs or T cells enriched from blood (not recorded which). Source of these receptors: a man aged 18 to 29 who had recovered from COVID-19.

This chain links TRBV18 with TRBJ2-7, with 11 bases aligning to TRBD1. Germline CDR1 is KGHSH and CDR2 is LQKENI. J gave up 2 bases and V 1 base, and 4 bases lay outside the gene matches. CDR3 length equals 16 residues. The chain's CDR3 is CASSPRTGQGAYEQYF. The CDR3 nucleotides read TGTGCCAGCTCACCACGAACGGGACAGGGGGCCTACGAGCAGTACTTC. The full variable domain, completed using reference TRBV18 and TRBJ2-7, is NAGVMQNPRHLVRRRGQEARLRCSPMKGHSHVYWYRQLPEEGLKFMVYLQKENIIDESGMPKERFSAEFPKEGPSILRIQQVVRGDSAAYFCASSPRTGQGAYEQYFGPGTRLTVT.

J is TRBJ2-2 and V is TRBV5-4; weak D call: TRBD1 (6 bases). CDR3 size: 14 residues. CDR1 and CDR2 (germline): SGHNT, YYREEE (reference sequence). V was pared by 4 bases and J by 7 bases, with 14 bases between. Here the CDR3 DNA reads TGTGCCAGCAGCCGGGACATAGTAAACGGGGAGCTGTTTTTT. Amino acid sequence: CASSRDIVNGELFF.

This chain connects TRBV5-1 to TRBJ1-2; D is unresolved. CDR3 size: 18 residues. From germline, CDR1 is SGHRS and CDR2 YFSETQ. Trimming removed 0 bases at V and 1 base at J, with 19 bases between. This CDR3 is CASSLGSGLTRGNYGYTF. DNA of the CDR3: TGCGCCAGCAGCTTGGGGAGCGGACTGACTCGGGGTAACTATGGCTACACCTTC.

The rearrangement joins TRBV18 to TRBJ1-5; D remains unclear. V lost 3 bases, J lost 3 bases, and 6 bases lay in between. This CDR3 contains 13 residues. The V gene's germline CDR1 is KGHSH and CDR2 LQKENI. CDR3 residues: CASSPTINQPQHF. In DNA form, the CDR3 reads TGTGCCAGCTCACCGACAATCAATCAGCCCCAGCATTTT. Drawing the rest from reference TRBV18 and TRBJ1-5, the complete variable domain is NAGVMQNPRHLVRRRGQEARLRCSPMKGHSHVYWYRQLPEEGLKFMVYLQKENIIDESGMPKERFSAEFPKEGPSILRIQQVVRGDSAAYFCASSPTINQPQHFGDGTRLSIL.

Details on this clone: The same CDR3 is also encoded by other DNA sequences in this sample. The J gene is TRBJ2-1, the V gene TRBV27, with TRBD2 matching 10 bases. There are 13 residues in the CDR3. Germline CDR1 MNHEY, CDR2 SMNVEV (reference sequence). V shed 3 bases and J 7 bases; nucleotides not matched to a gene: 0. CDR3 region: CASSLGLANEQFF. CDR3 DNA sequence: TGTGCCAGCAGTTTGGGACTAGCGAATGAGCAGTTCTTC.

The chain is built from TRBV7-9 and TRBJ1-4; 10 nucleotides align to TRBD1. The germline CDR1 and CDR2 sequences are SEHNR and FQNEAQ (reference sequence). V trimming: 6 bases; J trimming: 13 bases; junction bases outside the gene matches: 17. The CDR3 runs 16 residues. Here the CDR3 DNA reads TGTGCCAGCAGTTCAAGCCGGGACAGGGGTATCGATGGACTGTTTTTT. Its translation: CASSSSRDRGIDGLFF. Together with reference TRBV7-9 and TRBJ1-4, the CDR3 gives the full variable domain: DTGVSQNPRHKITKRGQNVTFRCDPISEHNRLYWYRQTLGQGPEFLTYFQNEAQLEKSRLLSDRFSAERPKGSFSTLEIQRTEQGDSAMYLCASSSSRDRGIDGLFFGSGTQLSVL.